The source of this TCR beta chain is a study of blood T cell repertoires in COVID-19. Background on the study: T cells, B-cell-depleted T cells, or PBMCs provided the cDNA or gDNA that served as material.

Only in-frame clones appear in the TCRdb table, and some are missing; sequencing was by immunoSEQ multiplex PCR. This table has 300,000 to 400,000 clones, more than 75% appearing once. Cohorts were determined from participant-reported clinical history. Germline CDR1 and CDR2: SNHLY and FYNNEI. V was pared by 0 bases and J by 2 bases, with 14 bases of the junction left unmatched. This CDR3 region has 19 residues. Sequencing was performed on PBMCs or T cells enriched from blood (not recorded which). This chain joins TRBV2 and TRBJ2-5; 8 nucleotides align to TRBD2. This clonotype originated in a man aged 60 to 75 who had recovered from COVID-19. DNA for the CDR3: TGTGCCAGCAGTGAAGCCGGGACGGGGGGGCCGGTGAGGCAAGAGACCCAGTACTTC. Protein sequence: CASSEAGTGGPVRQETQYF.